Listed here are 10 T cell receptor beta chains from one sample, sequenced in a study of T cell responses to AZD1222 COVID-19 vaccine. Here immunoSEQ multiplex PCR was the method, and the copy in TCRdb shows in-frame clones only, minus some. The sample carries 150,000 to 200,000 clones, around nine tenths recorded once. This specimen was peripheral blood, taken on day 0 of AZD1222 vaccination. The receptors were sampled from an adult in good health.

This chain joins TRBV9 and TRBJ2-5; the match to TRBD1 covers 9 bases. The V gene end was trimmed by 2 bases and the J gene end by 4 bases; junction bases not matched to a gene: 9. Germline values: CDR1 SGDLS, CDR2 YYNGEE. There are 16 residues in the CDR3. This CDR3 is CASSVTGGEGVETQYF. The DNA for the CDR3 is TGTGCCAGCAGCGTCACAGGGGGCGAGGGAGTAGAGACCCAGTACTTC.

The J gene is TRBJ2-7, the V gene TRBV3-1 (or the pseudogene TRBV3-2); D uncertain. Trimming removed 4 bases from V and 3 bases from J, with 4 bases in between. The CDR3 has 11 amino acids. Germline CDR1 and CDR2: LGHDT and YNNKEL (reference sequence). The CDR3 nucleotides read TGTGCCAGCAGCCTGAGCTACGAGCAGTACTTC. Residues: CASSLSYEQYF.

This clone appeared once. The gene calls are TRBV24-1 and TRBJ2-7; TRBD1 might be the D (5 bases). V was shortened by 4 bases and J by 1 base, with 7 bases between the two germline ends. CDR3 length equals 13 residues. Germline assignment: CDR1 KGHDR and CDR2 SFDVKD. In DNA, the CDR3 is TGTGCCACCAGTGAGCAGGGTTCCTACGAGCAGTACTTC. This sequence encodes CATSEQGSYEQYF.

The chain uses TRBV28 and TRBJ2-5, with TRBD2 matching 10 bases. The CDR3 sequence is 15 residues long. Germline CDR1 MDHEN, CDR2 SYDVKM. The J segment lost 5 bases and the V segment lost 5 bases, leaving 8 bases of the junction unmatched. The DNA of the CDR3 is TGTGCCAGCAGTCCAAGCGGGGGGGCGTCGGAGACCCAGTACTTC. Protein product: CASSPSGGASETQYF.

This clone was recorded a few times. The chain uses TRBV4-1 and TRBJ1-1; no clear D gene. Germline V gene sequence: CDR1 MGHRA, CDR2 YSYEKL. This CDR3 contains 13 residues. Between the trimmed V and J ends, which lost 0 bases and 4 bases, there was a span of 6 bases. The CDR3 spells CASSQEGITEAFF. DNA for the CDR3: TGCGCCAGCAGCCAAGAAGGGATCACTGAAGCTTTCTTT.

V gene TRBV14 combines with J gene TRBJ1-4; D not certain. CDR1 and CDR2 from the germline V gene are SGHDN and FVKESK. The ends were cut back, 4 bases at V and 5 bases at J, with 14 bases in the middle. The CDR3 covers 15 residues. The CDR3 DNA is TGTGCCAGCAGCCCCTTTGCGGGCCTAAATGAAAAACTGTTTTTT. It translates to CASSPFAGLNEKLFF.

The chain has TRBV7-2 and TRBJ2-5, with TRBD1 matching 8 bases. The germline V gene has CDR1 SGHTA and CDR2 FQGNSA. Trimming removed 4 bases from V and 2 bases from J; junction bases left unmatched: 6. The CDR3 spans 15 residues. The CDR3 sequence: CASSSTGTGQETQYF. In DNA form, the CDR3 reads TGTGCCAGCAGCTCTACCGGGACAGGACAAGAGACCCAGTACTTC.

The V call is TRBV18, the J call TRBJ2-1; D remains ambiguous. Per germline, CDR1 KGHSH and CDR2 LQKENI. Deletions cut 2 bases from V and 0 bases from J, with 11 bases between. The CDR3 is made up of 16 amino acids. CDR3 coding DNA: TGTGCCAGCTCACCATTCGGATCCTACTCCTACAATGAGCAGTTCTTC. Translating gives CASSPFGSYSYNEQFF.

The CDR3 DNA follows: TGTGCCAGCAGTGACAGGGGGCGAACTAATGAAAAACTGTTTTTT. Amino acids: CASSDRGRTNEKLFF. This sequence joins TRBV25-1 and TRBJ1-4; the match to TRBD1 covers 8 bases. V gave up 3 bases and J gave up 1 base; unmatched junction bases: 1. Looked up from germline, CDR1 is MGHDK and CDR2 is SYGVNS. This CDR3 contains 15 residues.

The chain combines TRBV12-3 or TRBV12-4 with TRBJ2-1; D is tentatively TRBD1 or TRBD2 (5 bases each). The V end lost 2 bases, the J end lost 15 bases, and 17 bases lay between the germline ends. This CDR3 has 13 residues. The CDR3 region is CASSLTVEGHGFF. CDR3 DNA: TGTGCCAGCAGTTTAACGGTTGAGGGGCATGGGTTCTTC.